Listed below are T cell receptor beta chains from one sample, sequenced in a study of blood T cell repertoires in COVID-19. Clones were read by immunoSEQ multiplex PCR, and TCRdb kept only the in-frame ones, dropping some. The data show hundreds of thousands of clones, approximately 89% seen once. The sequencing input was peripheral blood. These receptors were collected from a woman aged 55-75 years who had recovered from COVID-19. Each CDR3 is given with its conserved first and last residue. Fields, in order: CDR3 DNA, CDR3 protein, CDR3 length, clone size, J gene, D gene, V gene. D genes are given only for firm matches. For some rows the clone size is stated as once, few or many, or as a class when expanded; others skip it.

DNA: TGCGCCAGCAGCTCTCGGACAGGGGGTGACGAGACCCAGTACTTC; CDR3: CASSSRTGGDETQYF; length: 15; size: NA; J: TRBJ2-5; D: TRBD1; V: TRBV5-1
DNA: TGTGCCAGCAGCTTACCGGGACAGGGTCGAGATAATTCACCCCTCCACTTT; CDR3: CASSLPGQGRDNSPLHF; length: 17; size: NA; J: TRBJ1-6; D: TRBD1; V: TRBV7-9
DNA: TGTGCCAGCAGCCAAGATTCCAGCGGGACGGAGACCCAGTACTTC; CDR3: CASSQDSSGTETQYF; length: 15; size: NA; J: TRBJ2-5; D: TRBD2; V: TRBV3-1/TRBV3-2
DNA: TGTGCCAGCAGTGCCCCGGGGTGGGCCCAGTACTTC; CDR3: CASSAPGWAQYF; length: 12; size: NA; J: TRBJ2-5; D: NA; V: TRBV12-3/TRBV12-4
DNA: TGTGCCAGTAGTATTATTCAGGGGGGCAATCAGCCCCAGCATTTT; CDR3: CASSIIQGGNQPQHF; length: 15; size: NA; J: TRBJ1-5; D: TRBD1; V: TRBV19
DNA: TGTGCCAGCAGCTTGGGGACTAGCGGGGGGAACTACGAGCAGTACTTC; CDR3: CASSLGTSGGNYEQYF; length: 16; size: NA; J: TRBJ2-7; D: TRBD2; V: TRBV5-4
DNA: TGTGCCAGCAGCTTATTATCGGCGGGCTCTGGAAACACCATATATTTT; CDR3: CASSLLSAGSGNTIYF; length: 16; size: NA; J: TRBJ1-3; D: NA; V: TRBV7-6
DNA: TGTGCCAGCAGCACTAGAGGACAGTTCGGTGAGCAGTTCTTC; CDR3: CASSTRGQFGEQFF; length: 14; size: NA; J: TRBJ2-1; D: NA; V: TRBV9
DNA: TGTGCCAGCAGTGACCGGGCGGGGAGCACAGATACGCAGTATTTT; CDR3: CASSDRAGSTDTQYF; length: 15; size: NA; J: TRBJ2-3; D: NA; V: TRBV6-4
DNA: TGTGCCAGCAGTGGACCGACAGTGAATCAGCCCCAGCATTTT; CDR3: CASSGPTVNQPQHF; length: 14; size: NA; J: TRBJ1-5; D: NA; V: TRBV2
DNA: TGTGCCAGCAGCTTTGACAGTTACAATGAGCAGTTCTTC; CDR3: CASSFDSYNEQFF; length: 13; size: NA; J: TRBJ2-1; D: NA; V: TRBV7-3
DNA: TGCGCCAGCAAACCCCCGGGACAGGACTATGGCTACACCTTC; CDR3: CASKPPGQDYGYTF; length: 14; size: NA; J: TRBJ1-2; D: TRBD1; V: TRBV5-1
DNA: TGTGCCAGCAGCTACGGGACTAGCGGGGGACCAACGCAGTATTTT; CDR3: CASSYGTSGGPTQYF; length: 15; size: NA; J: TRBJ2-3; D: TRBD2; V: TRBV7-2
DNA: TGTGCCAGAGGCACGACGGGACTCTTCTACGAGCAGTACTTC; CDR3: CARGTTGLFYEQYF; length: 14; size: few; J: TRBJ2-7; D: NA; V: TRBV15